The 24 T cell receptor beta chains below come from one sample, sequenced in a study of yellow fever vaccine responses in identical twins. From the RT-PCR reads, TCRdb called clonotypes with MiXCR, one entry per CDR3 protein. Altogether some 2,000 distinct CDR3 sequences are present, roughly 30% being singletons, with the ten largest covering 6.8%. This specimen consisted of T cells from blood (PBMCs), unsorted or a sorted subset (not recorded which), obtained before or after yellow fever vaccination (not recorded which). These receptors were collected from a woman aged 18-29 years who received the yellow fever vaccine.

This chain joins TRBV21-1 and TRBJ2-3; the table calls TRBD1, which could not be checked here. TRBV21-1 is a known pseudogene. The CDR3 length is 15 residues. CDR3 protein: CASSSPRTRTDTQYF. The CDR3 DNA reads as TGTGCCAGCAGCTCCCCTCGGACCCGCACAGATACGCAGTATTTT.

The V call is TRBV7-3, the J call TRBJ2-1, with TRBD2 matching over 16 bases. The V and J ends lost 3 bases and 10 bases, in that order; junction bases with no gene match: 3. This CDR3 is 15 amino acids long. From germline, CDR1 is SGHTA and CDR2 FQGTGA. CDR3 residues: CASSLGLAGGREQFF. CDR3 nucleotides: TGTGCCAGCAGCTTGGGACTAGCGGGGGGGCGGGAGCAGTTCTTC. Full variable domain (missing parts from reference TRBV7-3 and TRBJ2-1): GAGVSQTPSNKVTEKGKYVELRCDPISGHTALYWYRQSLGQGPEFLIYFQGTGAADDSGLPNDRFFAVRPEGSVSTLKIQRTERGDSAVYLCASSLGLAGGREQFFGPGTRLTVL.

This clonotype was seen a few times. This chain joins TRBV7-3 and TRBJ2-1; D possibly uses TRBD1 or TRBD2 (6 bases each). Germline loops: CDR1 SGHTA, CDR2 FQGTGA. CDR3 length: 15 amino acids. V shed 2 bases and J shed 9 bases, with 17 bases lying between them. In nucleotides, the CDR3 is TGTGCCAGCAGCTTACAAGTGGAGGGGGGAAGTGAGCAGTTCTTC. As protein: CASSLQVEGGSEQFF. The variable domain in full, with the rest retrieved from reference TRBV7-3 and TRBJ2-1, is GAGVSQTPSNKVTEKGKYVELRCDPISGHTALYWYRQSLGQGPEFLIYFQGTGAADDSGLPNDRFFAVRPEGSVSTLKIQRTERGDSAVYLCASSLQVEGGSEQFFGPGTRLTVL.

The rearrangement uses TRBV5-1 and TRBJ2-1; D ambiguous. Looked up from germline, CDR1 is SGHRS and CDR2 is YFSETQ. The CDR3 length is 11 residues. Trimming removed 1 base from V and 7 bases from J, with 3 bases in between. The CDR3 region has the DNA TGCGCCAGCAGCTTGAGTAATGAGCAGTTCTTC. Its translation: CASSLSNEQFF.

Worth noting for this clonotype: The CDR3 end shows no conserved phenylalanine or tryptophan, and so a read error is likely. It is unclear where the CDR3 begins or ends on the DNA, so no DNA is shown, and the CDR3 is as TCRdb lists it. The chain couples TRBV13 to TRBJ2-1; the table's D call, TRBD1, was not checked against the DNA. The CDR3 totals 11 residues, both ends included. Germline lookup yields CDR1 PRHDT and CDR2 FYEKMQ (reference sequence). CDR3 residues: CARAGDSPLQG.

The rearrangement uses TRBV6-5 and TRBJ2-1, with D tentatively TRBD1 or TRBD2 (5 bases each). Germline CDR1 MNHEY, CDR2 SVGAGI. This CDR3 has 13 amino acids. The V end was cut by 4 bases, the J end by 5 bases, with 9 bases between. DNA for the CDR3: TGTGCCAGCAGTTCAGGGACCAACAATGAGCAGTTCTTC. It codes for CASSSGTNNEQFF.

This clonotype was counted a few times. The V and J genes are TRBV11-3 and TRBJ1-5; D uncertain. Per the germline V gene, CDR1 is SGHNT and CDR2 is YENEEA. V lost 2 bases, J lost 3 bases, and 5 bases lay in between. This CDR3 has 13 amino acids. DNA for the CDR3: TGTGCCAGCAGCTTACTATTCAATCAGCCCCAGCATTTT. It codes for CASSLLFNQPQHF.

This clonotype was observed a handful of times. The genes are TRBV6-5 and TRBJ2-7, with D perhaps TRBD1 (6 bases). The V gene's germline CDR1 is MNHEY and CDR2 SVGAGI. Trimming removed 0 bases from V and 6 bases from J, with 15 bases in between. The CDR3 contains 15 residues. The CDR3 DNA reads as TGTGCCAGCAGTTACTCGATGCAGGGGCTATCCGAGCAGTACTTC. Its protein product is CASSYSMQGLSEQYF.

A few counts support this clonotype. The CDR3 nucleotides read TGTGCCAGCAGCATAAAGTCCTACGAGCAGTACTTC. It codes for CASSIKSYEQYF. V and J are TRBV11-1 and TRBJ2-7; D gene uncertain. Germline V gives CDR1 SGHAT, CDR2 FQDESV (reference sequence). This CDR3 has 12 residues. The V end lost 5 bases, the J end lost 1 base, and 6 bases lay between the germline ends.

The chain is built from TRBV15 and TRBJ2-1; 7 bases match TRBD2. The germline V gene encodes CDR1 LNHNV and CDR2 YYDKDF (reference sequence). The CDR3 is 17 residues long. J gave up 8 bases and V 1 base, and 14 bases lay outside the gene matches. The CDR3: CATSRGVQAGVSDEQFF. For the CDR3, the DNA is TGTGCCACCAGCAGAGGAGTGCAGGCGGGAGTTAGCGATGAGCAGTTCTTC.

The chain employs TRBV3-1 and TRBJ1-1; D is unresolved. The length of the CDR3 is 14 residues. V gave up 4 bases and J gave up 5 bases, with 14 bases separating them. Germline V gives CDR1 LGHDT, CDR2 YNNKEL (reference sequence). CDR3 in DNA: TGTGCCAGCAGCCCCCGGCGGGTCGGAACTGAAGCTTTCTTT. Translating gives CASSPRRVGTEAFF.

This clonotype was seen more than once but under ten times. This sequence joins TRBV28 and TRBJ2-7, with TRBD2 as a possible D gene (6 bases). The V end lost 5 bases, the J end lost 4 bases, and 21 bases lay between the germline ends. CDR1 MDHEN and CDR2 SYDVKM come from the germline V gene. The CDR3 contains 16 residues. The CDR3 DNA follows: TGTGCCAGCAGTCCACCGACTAGTATGCCTATTTACGAGCAGTACTTC. It encodes CASSPPTSMPIYEQYF.

This clonotype was observed a handful of times. The CDR3 region has the DNA TGTGCCAGCAGTGAAGGTAGGGAGCAGTTCTTC. Its translation is CASSEGREQFF. The chain recombines TRBV6-1 with TRBJ2-1, with unresolved D. Germline CDR1 reads MNHNS; CDR2 reads SASEGT. The V end lost 1 base, the J end lost 10 bases, and 5 bases lay between the germline ends. This CDR3 is 11 amino acids long.

This clonotype was found a few times. This chain connects TRBV15 to TRBJ2-1; tentatively, D is TRBD1 (6 bases). Germline V gene lookup returns CDR1 LNHNV and CDR2 YYDKDF (reference sequence). Trimming cost V 0 bases and J 4 bases, with 7 bases left between them. There are 14 residues in the CDR3. DNA for the CDR3: TGTGCCACCAGCAGAGAGGGGGCGTACAATGAGCAGTTCTTC. Its translation: CATSREGAYNEQFF.

This clonotype showed up just once. The DNA of the CDR3 is TGTGCCAGCAGTGACCGGGAGGGCGAGGGGAATGAGCAGTTCTTC. Translating it yields CASSDREGEGNEQFF. The rearrangement links TRBV6-4 to TRBJ2-1; 8 nucleotides match TRBD2. This CDR3 is 15 amino acids long. The V gene end was trimmed by 2 bases and the J gene end by 7 bases; junction bases not matched to a gene: 7. Germline V CDR1 and CDR2: MRHNA, SNTAGT.

The rearrangement links TRBV6-1 to TRBJ2-2; 7 bases fit TRBD1. The CDR3 has 14 amino acids. The V and J ends lost 5 bases and 3 bases, in that order; junction bases with no gene match: 3. Germline assignment: CDR1 MNHNS and CDR2 SASEGT. In nucleotides, the CDR3 is TGTGCCAGCAGTACAGGGGATGACACCGGGGAGCTGTTTTTT. Amino acid sequence: CASSTGDDTGELFF.

This clonotype appeared a few times. This chain links TRBV30 with TRBJ1-5; D remains ambiguous. CDR3 length: 12 residues. Trimming left V 5 bases short and J 3 bases short, with 8 bases between. CDR1 is GTSNPN and CDR2 is SVGIG in the germline V gene (reference sequence). The CDR3 DNA reads as TGTGCCTGGTCAGGAGTCAATCAGCCCCAGCATTTT. It translates to CAWSGVNQPQHF.

This clonotype was recorded a few times. The chain has TRBV6-4 and TRBJ2-6, with a tentative D call TRBD2 (5 bases). This CDR3 has 16 residues. Germline V gene sequence: CDR1 MRHNA, CDR2 SNTAGT. The V end lost 0 bases, the J end lost 4 bases, and 10 bases lay between the germline ends. In nucleotides, the CDR3 is TGTGCCAGCAGTGACTCGAGAGGGCTCGGGGCCAACGTCCTGACTTTC. Translation: CASSDSRGLGANVLTF.

The genes are TRBV5-4 and TRBJ2-7, with D uncertain. The V gene lost 0 bases and the J gene lost 2 bases, with 6 bases spanning the gap. The CDR3 spans 13 residues. Germline V gene sequence: CDR1 SGHNT, CDR2 YYREEE (reference sequence). In DNA, the CDR3 is TGTGCCAGCAGCTTGGCCCCTCCCTACGAGCAGTACTTC. Translation: CASSLAPPYEQYF. The whole variable domain, filled in from reference TRBV5-4 and TRBJ2-7, reads ETGVTQSPTHLIKTRGQQVTLRCSSQSGHNTVSWYQQALGQGPQFIFQYYREEENGRGNFPPRFSGLQFPNYSSELNVNALELDDSALYLCASSLAPPYEQYFGPGTRLTVT.

The CDR3 loop reads CASSRQAEQYF. CDR3 DNA sequence: TGTGCCAGCAGCCGGCAGGCCGAGCAGTACTTC. V is TRBV11-1 and J is TRBJ2-7; D call uncertain. Germline V gene sequence: CDR1 SGHAT, CDR2 FQDESV (reference sequence). The ends were cut back, 5 bases at V and 6 bases at J, with 8 bases in the middle. This CDR3 is 11 amino acids long.

The rearrangement joins TRBV7-9 to TRBJ2-7; D ambiguous. The CDR3 spans 14 residues. Per germline, CDR1 SEHNR and CDR2 FQNEAQ (reference sequence). Trimming took 3 bases from V and 4 from J, leaving 13 bases between them. CDR3 in DNA: TGTGCCAGCAGCTTTTCCCCCCTGGGTTACGAGCAGTACTTC. Protein: CASSFSPLGYEQYF.

This rearrangement joins TRBV5-5 to TRBJ1-6; 7 bases align to TRBD1. V lost 4 bases, J lost 8 bases, and 12 bases stayed unmatched. The CDR3 contains 16 residues. Germline CDR1 is SGHKS and CDR2 is YYEKEE (reference sequence). CDR3 sequence: CASSKNPGTDYSPLHF. Written as DNA, the CDR3 is TGTGCCAGCAGCAAAAACCCCGGGACAGACTATTCACCCCTCCACTTT.

In its sample, this clonotype was seen a few times. The genes are TRBV9 and TRBJ2-5; D remains unclear. The CDR3 runs to 16 residues. Trimming removed 0 bases at V and 2 bases at J, with 14 bases between. Germline V gene data show CDR1 as SGDLS and CDR2 as YYNGEE. CDR3: CASSVEAGSEQETQYF. The CDR3 DNA is TGTGCCAGCAGCGTAGAGGCAGGATCCGAACAAGAGACCCAGTACTTC.

J is TRBJ1-2 and V is TRBV6-5; maybe TRBD1 (6 bases). V was shortened by 4 bases and J by 6 bases, with 15 bases between the two germline ends. The germline V gene has CDR1 MNHEY and CDR2 SVGAGI. This CDR3 comprises 14 residues. CDR3: CASSWDTFSDGYTF. The CDR3 DNA reads TGTGCCAGCAGTTGGGACACTTTCTCCGATGGCTACACCTTC.